A selection of T cell receptor beta chains follows, all from one sample in a study of Graves' ophthalmopathy and Graves' hyperthyroidism. Via MiXCR, TCRdb re-called the multiplex PCR reads, giving one row per CDR3 protein. The sample carries about 620,000 distinct CDR3 sequences, about 20% recorded once. The sample taken for sequencing was peripheral blood. The receptors derive from a woman aged 18-29 years with stable Graves' hyperthyroidism. Some clones in this sample may be carry-over from other donors' samples. CDR3s include the opening cysteine and the closing phenylalanine or tryptophan. Clone size, where shown, is once, few, many, or a class for clones that have expanded.

>many|TRBJ1-1|TRBV5-1
CASSLDAMGDTEAFF
>many|TRBJ2-2|TRBV2
CASRNVQGGTGELFF
>many|TRBJ1-2|TRBV12-3/TRBV12-4
CASGQSTGDYGYTF
>many|TRBJ2-5|TRBV20-1
CSARVRGETQYF
>few|TRBJ2-7|TRBV7-9
CASSKSDGGIYEQYF
>many|TRBJ1-3|TRBV5-1
CASSLEGTASGNTIYF
>-|TRBJ1-5|TRBV2
CASSFIRGGNQPQHF
>many|TRBJ2-7|TRBV15
CATSRDRGGEQYF
>many|TRBJ2-5|TRBV6-1
CASCGDRETQYF
>few|TRBJ2-5|TRBV6-1
CASSEATGGETQYF
>few|TRBJ2-7|TRBV28
CATDRRELGSYEQYF
>-|TRBJ2-2|TRBV30
CAWTFTGELFF
>-|TRBJ2-7|TRBV18
CASSPRTGGVYEQYF
>many|TRBJ2-4|TRBV13
CASTSGGVAKNIQYF
>many|TRBJ2-5|TRBV7-9
CASSLDERRETQYF
>many|TRBJ1-5|TRBV12-3/TRBV12-4
CASSTNDRGNQPQHF
>few|TRBJ2-7|TRBV29-1
CSVGWRGDEQYF
>-|TRBJ2-7|TRBV28
CASSSRANYEQYF
>many|TRBJ2-5|TRBV29-1
CSVDASGVLETQYF
>many|TRBJ2-4|TRBV28
CASSLWGLAGVGFAQYF
>-|TRBJ1-1|TRBV28
CASSFRRQGNTEAFF
>-|TRBJ2-5|TRBV6-5
CASSNQGLLQETQYF
>-|TRBJ1-1|TRBV6-2/TRBV6-3
CASSTRGTYTEAFF
>-|TRBJ1-1|TRBV20-1
CSADDRAATEAFF
>-|TRBJ1-1|TRBV12-3/TRBV12-4
CASSLRDINPNTEAFF
>many|TRBJ1-1|TRBV2
CASTTRQGSNTEAFF
>-|TRBJ1-1|TRBV20-1
CSARTTGVTEAFF
>few|TRBJ2-5|TRBV6-1
CASTGTVEEETQYF
>-|TRBJ2-2|TRBV7-2
CASSLAPETGELFF
>many|TRBJ1-6|TRBV4-1
CASSQGPNDSPLHF
>many|TRBJ2-7|TRBV11-2
CASSQEGGTSYEQYF
>many|TRBJ1-2|TRBV15
CATSREDTPNYGYTF
>many|TRBJ1-1|TRBV6-1
CASRAGGSVGPEAFF
>-|TRBJ1-2|TRBV6-1
CASSPDRAGYGYRF
>many|TRBJ2-5|TRBV7-9
CASSSPSQKETQYF